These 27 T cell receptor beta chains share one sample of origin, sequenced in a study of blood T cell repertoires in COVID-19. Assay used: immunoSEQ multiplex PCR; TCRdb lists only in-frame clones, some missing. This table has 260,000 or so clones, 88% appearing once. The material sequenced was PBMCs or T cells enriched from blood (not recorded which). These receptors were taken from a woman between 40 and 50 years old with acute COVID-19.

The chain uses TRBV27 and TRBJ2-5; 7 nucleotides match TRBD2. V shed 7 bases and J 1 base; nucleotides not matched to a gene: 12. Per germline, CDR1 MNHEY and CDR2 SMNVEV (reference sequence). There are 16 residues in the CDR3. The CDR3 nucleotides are TGTGCCAGCACCCCCCGTGGCGGGAGAACCCAAGAGACCCAGTACTTC. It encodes CASTPRGGRTQETQYF.

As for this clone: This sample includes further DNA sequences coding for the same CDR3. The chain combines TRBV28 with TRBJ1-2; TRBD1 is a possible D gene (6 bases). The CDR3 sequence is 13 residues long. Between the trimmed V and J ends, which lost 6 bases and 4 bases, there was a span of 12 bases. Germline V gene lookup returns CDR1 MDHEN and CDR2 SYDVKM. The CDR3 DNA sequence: TGTGCCAGCAGCCCAGGGGTCCTCTATGGCTACACCTTC. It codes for CASSPGVLYGYTF.

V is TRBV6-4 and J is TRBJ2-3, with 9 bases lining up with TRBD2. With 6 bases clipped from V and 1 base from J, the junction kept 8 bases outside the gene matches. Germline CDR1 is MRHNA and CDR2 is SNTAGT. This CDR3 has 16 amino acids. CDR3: CASRIVLAGRTDTQYF. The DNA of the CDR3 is TGTGCCAGCAGGATCGTTCTAGCGGGACGCACAGATACGCAGTATTTT.

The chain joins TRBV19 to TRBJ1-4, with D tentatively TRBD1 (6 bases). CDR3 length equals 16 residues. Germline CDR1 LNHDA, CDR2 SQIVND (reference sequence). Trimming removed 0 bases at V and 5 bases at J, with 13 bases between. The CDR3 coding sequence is TGTGCCAGTAGTATAGATCGCGAGGGGACAAATGAAAAACTGTTTTTT. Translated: CASSIDREGTNEKLFF.

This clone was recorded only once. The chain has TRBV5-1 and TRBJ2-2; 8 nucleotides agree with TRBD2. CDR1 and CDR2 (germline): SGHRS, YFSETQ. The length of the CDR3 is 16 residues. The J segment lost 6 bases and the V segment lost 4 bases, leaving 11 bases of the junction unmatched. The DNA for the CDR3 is TGCGCCAGCAGCCCTTCCGGGACTAGTGACGCCGGGGAGCTGTTTTTT. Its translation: CASSPSGTSDAGELFF.

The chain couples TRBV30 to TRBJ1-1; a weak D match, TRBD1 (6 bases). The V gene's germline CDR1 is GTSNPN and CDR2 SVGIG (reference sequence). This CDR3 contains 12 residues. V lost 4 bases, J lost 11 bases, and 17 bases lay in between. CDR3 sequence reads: CAWTGVGLGAFF. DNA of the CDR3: TGTGCCTGGACAGGGGTGGGTTTGGGGGCTTTCTTT.

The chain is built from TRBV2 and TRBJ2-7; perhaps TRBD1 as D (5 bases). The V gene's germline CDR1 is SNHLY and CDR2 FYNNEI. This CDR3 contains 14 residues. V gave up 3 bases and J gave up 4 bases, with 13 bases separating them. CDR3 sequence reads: CASSDQGTSYEQYV. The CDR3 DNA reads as TGTGCCAGCAGTGACCAGGGCACGAGTTACGAGCAGTACGTC.

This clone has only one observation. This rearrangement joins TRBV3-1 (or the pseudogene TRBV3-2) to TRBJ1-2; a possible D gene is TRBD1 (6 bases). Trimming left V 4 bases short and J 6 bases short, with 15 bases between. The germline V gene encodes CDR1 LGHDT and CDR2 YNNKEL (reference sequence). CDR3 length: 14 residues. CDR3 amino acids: CASSRQVAVDGYTF. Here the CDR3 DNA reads TGTGCCAGCAGCCGACAGGTGGCTGTGGATGGCTACACCTTC.

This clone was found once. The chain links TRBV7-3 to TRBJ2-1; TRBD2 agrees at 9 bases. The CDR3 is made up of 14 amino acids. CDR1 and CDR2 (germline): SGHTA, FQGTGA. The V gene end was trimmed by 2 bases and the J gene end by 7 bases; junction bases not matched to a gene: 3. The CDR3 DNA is TGTGCCAGCAGCTTAGGGCTAGCGGGGAATGAGCAGTTCTTC. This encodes CASSLGLAGNEQFF.

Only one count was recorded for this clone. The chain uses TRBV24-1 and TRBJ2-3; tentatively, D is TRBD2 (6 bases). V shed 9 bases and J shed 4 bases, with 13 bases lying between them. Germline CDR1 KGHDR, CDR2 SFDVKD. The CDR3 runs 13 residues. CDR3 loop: CATAGGSADTQYF. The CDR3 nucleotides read TGTGCCACCGCTGGGGGGAGTGCAGATACGCAGTATTTT.

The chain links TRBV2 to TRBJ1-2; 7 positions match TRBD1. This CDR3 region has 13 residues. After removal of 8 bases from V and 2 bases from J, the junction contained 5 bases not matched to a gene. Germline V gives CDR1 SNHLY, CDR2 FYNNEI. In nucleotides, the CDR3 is TGTGCCAGCGGACAGGCCCTAAACTATGGCTACACCTTC. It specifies CASGQALNYGYTF.

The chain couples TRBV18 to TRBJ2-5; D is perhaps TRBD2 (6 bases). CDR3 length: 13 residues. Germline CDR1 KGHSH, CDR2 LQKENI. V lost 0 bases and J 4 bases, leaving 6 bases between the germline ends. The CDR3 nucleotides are TGTGCCAGCTCACCACCGGGAGGAGAGACCCAGTACTTC. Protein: CASSPPGGETQYF. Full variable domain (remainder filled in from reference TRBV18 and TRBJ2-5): NAGVMQNPRHLVRRRGQEARLRCSPMKGHSHVYWYRQLPEEGLKFMVYLQKENIIDESGMPKERFSAEFPKEGPSILRIQQVVRGDSAAYFCASSPPGGETQYFGPGTRLLVL.

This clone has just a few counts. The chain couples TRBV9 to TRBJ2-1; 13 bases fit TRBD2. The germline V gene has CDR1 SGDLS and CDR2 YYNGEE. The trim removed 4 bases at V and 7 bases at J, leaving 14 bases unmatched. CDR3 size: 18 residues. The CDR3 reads CASSPWTSGRSGGNEQFF. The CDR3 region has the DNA TGTGCCAGCAGCCCATGGACTAGCGGGAGAAGTGGTGGGAATGAGCAGTTCTTC.

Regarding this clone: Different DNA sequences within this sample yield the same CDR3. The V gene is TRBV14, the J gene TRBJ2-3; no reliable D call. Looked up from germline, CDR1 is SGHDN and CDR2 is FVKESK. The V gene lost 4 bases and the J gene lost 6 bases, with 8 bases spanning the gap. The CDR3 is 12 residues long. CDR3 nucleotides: TGTGCCAGCAGCCCAGGCGCCGATACGCAGTATTTT. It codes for CASSPGADTQYF.

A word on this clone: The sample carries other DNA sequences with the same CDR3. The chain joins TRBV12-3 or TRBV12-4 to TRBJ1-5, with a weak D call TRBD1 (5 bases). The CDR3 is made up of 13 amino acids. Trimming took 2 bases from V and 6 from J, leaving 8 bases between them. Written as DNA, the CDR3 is TGTGCCAGCAGTTTAAACGGGGGTCAGCCCCAGCATTTT. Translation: CASSLNGGQPQHF.

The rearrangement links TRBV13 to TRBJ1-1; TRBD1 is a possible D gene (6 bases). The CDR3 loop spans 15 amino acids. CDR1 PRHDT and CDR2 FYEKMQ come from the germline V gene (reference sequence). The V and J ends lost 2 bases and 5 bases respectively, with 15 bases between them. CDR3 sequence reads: CASSLYSARGTEAFF. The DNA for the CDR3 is TGTGCCAGCAGCTTATACAGTGCAAGGGGGACTGAAGCTTTCTTT.

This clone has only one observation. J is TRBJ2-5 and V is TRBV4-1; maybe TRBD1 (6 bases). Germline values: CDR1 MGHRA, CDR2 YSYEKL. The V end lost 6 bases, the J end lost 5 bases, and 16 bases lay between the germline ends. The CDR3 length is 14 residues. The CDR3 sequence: CASSRASQGETQYF. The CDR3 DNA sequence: TGCGCCAGCAGTCGAGCCTCGCAGGGGGAGACCCAGTACTTC.

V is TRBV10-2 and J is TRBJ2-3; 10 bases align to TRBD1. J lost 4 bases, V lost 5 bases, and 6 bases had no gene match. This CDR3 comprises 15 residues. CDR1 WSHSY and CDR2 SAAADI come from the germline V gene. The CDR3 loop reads CASSRTGGTPDTQYF. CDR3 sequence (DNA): TGCGCCAGCAGTAGGACAGGGGGAACCCCAGATACGCAGTATTTT.

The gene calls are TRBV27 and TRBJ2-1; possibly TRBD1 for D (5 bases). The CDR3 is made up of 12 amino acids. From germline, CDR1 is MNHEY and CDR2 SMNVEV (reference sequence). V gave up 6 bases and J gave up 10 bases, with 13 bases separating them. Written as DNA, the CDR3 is TGTGCCAGCAGCCCGCAGGGTGGCGAGCAGTTCTTC. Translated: CASSPQGGEQFF.

The CDR3: CASSKTRKSYEQYF. The CDR3 DNA is TGTGCCAGCAGTAAAACTAGGAAATCCTACGAGCAGTACTTC. The chain carries TRBV28 and TRBJ2-7, with D possibly TRBD2 on 5 matching bases. Trimming cost V 5 bases and J 1 base, with 12 bases left between them. The CDR3 covers 14 residues. Germline-derived CDR1 and CDR2 are MDHEN and SYDVKM.

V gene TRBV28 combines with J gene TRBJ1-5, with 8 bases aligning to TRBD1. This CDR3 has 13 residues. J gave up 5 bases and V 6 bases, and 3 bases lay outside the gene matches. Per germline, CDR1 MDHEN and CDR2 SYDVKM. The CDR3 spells CASRQQGDQPQHF. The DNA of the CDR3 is TGTGCCAGCAGGCAACAGGGGGATCAGCCCCAGCATTTT.

The CDR3 nucleotides read TGTGCCAGCAGCTTAGGTGGGGAGTTTAAAGCTTTCTTT. Encoded protein: CASSLGGEFKAFF. The chain couples TRBV7-8 to TRBJ1-1, with D unclear. From germline, CDR1 is SGHVS and CDR2 FQNEAQ. The V end was cut by 1 base, the J end by 9 bases, with 12 bases between. The CDR3 extends over 13 amino acids. The full variable domain, its missing parts supplied by reference TRBV7-8 and TRBJ1-1, is GAGVSQSPRYKVAKRGQDVALRCDPISGHVSLFWYQQALGQGPEFLTYFQNEAQLDKSGLPSDRFFAERPEGSVSTLKIQRTQQEDSAVYLCASSLGGEFKAFFGQGTRLTVV.

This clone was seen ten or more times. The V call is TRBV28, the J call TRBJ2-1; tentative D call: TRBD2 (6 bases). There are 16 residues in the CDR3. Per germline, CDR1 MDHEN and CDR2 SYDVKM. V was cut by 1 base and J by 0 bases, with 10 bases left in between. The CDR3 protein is CASSLLAVNSYNEQFF. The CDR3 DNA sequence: TGTGCCAGCAGTTTATTAGCGGTGAACTCCTACAATGAGCAGTTCTTC.

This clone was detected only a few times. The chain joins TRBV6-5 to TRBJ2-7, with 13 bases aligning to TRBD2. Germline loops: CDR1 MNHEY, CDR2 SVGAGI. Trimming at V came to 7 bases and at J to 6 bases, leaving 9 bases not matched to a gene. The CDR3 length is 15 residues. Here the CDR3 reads CASTSRTSGSAEQYF. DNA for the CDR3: TGTGCCAGCACCTCACGGACTAGCGGGAGCGCCGAGCAGTACTTC.

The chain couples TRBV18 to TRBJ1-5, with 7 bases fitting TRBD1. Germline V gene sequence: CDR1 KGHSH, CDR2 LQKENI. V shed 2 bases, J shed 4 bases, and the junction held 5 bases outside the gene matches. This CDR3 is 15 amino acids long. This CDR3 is CASSPSRGENQPQHF. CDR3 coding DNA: TGTGCCAGCTCACCAAGCAGGGGGGAAAATCAGCCCCAGCATTTT. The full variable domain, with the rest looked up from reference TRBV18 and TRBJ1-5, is NAGVMQNPRHLVRRRGQEARLRCSPMKGHSHVYWYRQLPEEGLKFMVYLQKENIIDESGMPKERFSAEFPKEGPSILRIQQVVRGDSAAYFCASSPSRGENQPQHFGDGTRLSIL.

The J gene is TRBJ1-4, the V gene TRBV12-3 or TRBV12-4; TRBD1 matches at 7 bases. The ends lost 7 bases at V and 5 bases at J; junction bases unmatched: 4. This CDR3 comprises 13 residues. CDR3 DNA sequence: TGTGCCAGCAAAAGGGGACAGAATGAAAAACTGTTTTTT. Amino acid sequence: CASKRGQNEKLFF.

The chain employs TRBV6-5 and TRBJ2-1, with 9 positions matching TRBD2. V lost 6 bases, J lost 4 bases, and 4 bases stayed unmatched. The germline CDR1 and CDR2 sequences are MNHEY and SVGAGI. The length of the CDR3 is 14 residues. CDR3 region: CASRDLAGYNEQFF. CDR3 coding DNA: TGTGCCAGCAGGGATCTAGCGGGGTACAATGAGCAGTTCTTC.